This is a list of T cell receptor beta chains from one sample in a study of cytomegalovirus exposure and HLA in healthy donors. The data were produced by immunoSEQ multiplex PCR, yet TCRdb's version contains in-frame clones alone and is incomplete. This sample yields over 200,000 clones, of which 83% are seen a single time; around 5.6% belongs to the top ten. The specimen sequenced was PBMCs. Receptors originate from a woman between 18 and 30 years old in good health and CMV-seronegative. Both conserved end residues are part of each CDR3. D genes are given only for firm matches. Some rows have no size entry. The others give once, few or many, or a class for an expanded clone.

cdr3_aa cdr3_nt clone_size j_call d_call v_call
CASSLDYEQYF TGTGCCAGCAGCTTGGACTACGAGCAGTACTTC . TRBJ2-7 . TRBV5-5
CAWSRGQTYNEQFF TGTGCCTGGAGCCGAGGACAGACGTACAATGAGCAGTTCTTC . TRBJ2-1 . TRBV30
CASSGTSGSYQETQYF TGTGCCAGCAGTGGGACTAGCGGGAGTTATCAAGAGACCCAGTACTTC . TRBJ2-5 TRBD2 TRBV2
CASKVRERNQPQHF TGTGCCAGTAAGGTTCGGGAGAGAAATCAGCCCCAGCATTTT few TRBJ1-5 . TRBV19
CASKAVGQPYGYTF TGTGCCAGCAAAGCGGTCGGGCAGCCCTATGGCTACACCTTC . TRBJ1-2 . TRBV7-9
CASSQDRTSGTDTQYF TGCGCCAGCAGCCAAGATAGGACTAGCGGCACAGATACGCAGTATTTT . TRBJ2-3 TRBD2 TRBV4-1
CASSPSSSGWDYPQLEQFF TGTGCCAGCAGCCCTTCCTCTAGCGGGTGGGACTACCCACAATTGGAGCAGTTCTTC . TRBJ2-1 TRBD2 TRBV28
CASSQTNRAGLANSDTQYF TGCGCCAGCAGCCAAACAAACCGCGCGGGACTAGCTAATTCAGATACGCAGTATTTT . TRBJ2-3 TRBD2 TRBV4-1
CASWGGITANEQFF TGTGCCAGCTGGGGGGGTATTACGGCGAATGAGCAGTTCTTC . TRBJ2-1 TRBD2 TRBV25-1
CASRGTFGNTEAFF TGCGCCAGCAGGGGGACGTTTGGTAACACTGAAGCTTTCTTT . TRBJ1-1 . TRBV23-1
CASRKDRGQEDTQYF TGTGCCAGCAGGAAGGACAGGGGGCAGGAAGATACGCAGTATTTT . TRBJ2-3 TRBD1 TRBV2
CAIGAVQRGDQETQYF TGTGCCATCGGCGCGGTTCAGCGGGGGGACCAAGAGACCCAGTACTTC once TRBJ2-5 TRBD2 TRBV10-3
CASSESRTGPGGEQFF TGCGCCAGCAGTGAGTCGCGGACAGGACCGGGGGGTGAGCAGTTCTTC . TRBJ2-1 . TRBV10-2
CASSPGQGGTEAFF TGCGCCAGCAGCCCTGGACAGGGAGGCACTGAAGCTTTCTTT . TRBJ1-1 TRBD1 TRBV5-1
CASSYSRVGASPLHF TGTGCCAGCAGTTACTCACGGGTCGGGGCTTCACCCCTCCACTTT few TRBJ1-6 . TRBV6-5
CASSRAGDAGELFF TGTGCCAGCTCACGGGCAGGGGACGCCGGGGAGCTGTTTTTT . TRBJ2-2 . TRBV18
CASSLLQGVNTQYF TGCGCCAGCAGCTTATTGCAGGGGGTAAATACGCAGTATTTT . TRBJ2-3 TRBD1 TRBV5-1
CASSFLGGTEAFF TGTGCCAGCAGTTTCCTAGGGGGCACTGAAGCTTTCTTT . TRBJ1-1 . TRBV6-5
CASSLRGNTGELFF TGTGCCAGCAGCTTACGGGGGAACACCGGGGAGCTGTTTTTT few TRBJ2-2 . TRBV11-3
CAWSVGTGEYQPQHF TGTGCCTGGAGTGTCGGGACGGGGGAGTATCAGCCCCAGCATTTT . TRBJ1-5 . TRBV30
CSVEVPQGYEQYF TGCAGCGTTGAAGTTCCTCAGGGTTACGAGCAGTACTTC . TRBJ2-7 . TRBV29-1
CASSLQEGTGELFF TGTGCCAGCAGCCTCCAGGAGGGGACCGGGGAGCTGTTTTTT . TRBJ2-2 . TRBV4-2
CASSLELGPDTQYF TGCGCCAGCAGCTTGGAACTGGGACCAGATACGCAGTATTTT . TRBJ2-3 . TRBV5-1
CASSRDSGSSYEQYF TGTGCCAGCAGCAGAGATAGCGGGAGCTCCTACGAGCAGTACTTC . TRBJ2-7 TRBD2 TRBV5-4
CASSQQGRETQYF TGTGCCAGCAGTCAGCAGGGAAGGGAGACCCAGTACTTC . TRBJ2-5 . TRBV28
CASSQDRGWGGYTF TGCGCCAGCAGCCAAGACAGGGGGTGGGGTGGCTACACCTTC . TRBJ1-2 TRBD1 TRBV4-1
CACGPGGQETQYF TGTGCCTGCGGACCGGGGGGGCAGGAGACCCAGTACTTC . TRBJ2-5 TRBD2 TRBV2
CASTLIGLNTEAFF TGTGCCAGCACCCTCATTGGGTTGAACACTGAAGCTTTCTTT . TRBJ1-1 . TRBV5-6
CASSELTGDEAFF TGTGCCAGCAGTGAATTGACAGGAGATGAAGCTTTCTTT . TRBJ1-1 . TRBV2
CASSYSSYGDYGYTF TGTGCCAGCAGTTACTCGAGTTACGGGGACTATGGCTACACCTTC . TRBJ1-2 . TRBV6-5
CASSEAGRGNTNEKLFF TGTGCCAGCAGTGAAGCGGGCAGGGGTAATACTAATGAAAAACTGTTTTTT . TRBJ1-4 . TRBV6-1
CASRPHRTGSNPNEKLFF TGTGCCAGCCGACCACATAGGACAGGGAGTAATCCTAATGAAAAACTGTTTTTT . TRBJ1-4 TRBD1 TRBV2
CASSLQINTGELFF TGCGCCAGCAGCCTACAAATAAACACCGGGGAGCTGTTTTTT . TRBJ2-2 . TRBV5-1
CASSLTRGEETQYF TGCGCCAGCAGCTTGACCCGGGGGGAAGAGACCCAGTACTTC once TRBJ2-5 TRBD2 TRBV5-1
CASSSQVQGAYEQYF TGTGCCAGCAGTTCACAGGTTCAGGGAGCCTACGAGCAGTACTTC . TRBJ2-7 . TRBV28
CASSELRSGRSINEQFF TGTGCCAGCAGTGAATTGCGTAGCGGGAGGTCGATAAATGAGCAGTTCTTC once TRBJ2-1 TRBD2 TRBV2
CASTHGGPTDTQYF TGTGCCAGCACTCACGGGGGACCCACAGATACGCAGTATTTT . TRBJ2-3 . TRBV6-6
CASSVLWVQEAVGYEQYF TGTGCCAGCAGCGTACTGTGGGTCCAGGAGGCCGTGGGCTACGAGCAGTACTTC . TRBJ2-7 . TRBV27
CASSLDRASGGYTF TGTGCCAGCAGCCTCGACAGGGCGTCTGGTGGCTACACCTTC . TRBJ1-2 TRBD1 TRBV6-5
CSVSGPGPNYGYTF TGCAGCGTTTCGGGGCCAGGGCCTAACTATGGCTACACCTTC . TRBJ1-2 . TRBV29-1
CASTPGQGASYEQYF TGTGCCAGCACCCCCGGACAGGGCGCTTCCTACGAGCAGTACTTC . TRBJ2-7 TRBD1 TRBV6-1
CASSNRGPGANVLTF TGTGCCAGCAGTAACAGGGGGCCTGGGGCCAACGTCCTGACTTTC . TRBJ2-6 TRBD1 TRBV28
CASSPPNTGTYEQYF TGTGCCAGCTCACCACCAAATACAGGGACCTACGAGCAGTACTTC . TRBJ2-7 . TRBV18
CSVKPGGREQFF TGCAGCGTTAAACCAGGGGGTCGGGAGCAGTTCTTC . TRBJ2-1 TRBD1 TRBV29-1
CASSLVRGGDEQYF TGCGCCAGCAGCTTGGTCCGCGGGGGGGACGAGCAGTACTTC few TRBJ2-7 TRBD2 TRBV5-1
CASSVDLGDGYTF TGTGCCAGCAGCGTAGACCTCGGAGACGGCTACACCTTC . TRBJ1-2 . TRBV9
CASSKGHSYGYTF TGTGCCAGCTCAAAGGGCCACTCCTATGGCTACACCTTC . TRBJ1-2 . TRBV6-5
CSALTQETQYF TGCAGTGCTCTTACTCAAGAGACCCAGTACTTC . TRBJ2-5 . TRBV20-1
CASNSPGRLAGNEQFF TGTGCCAGCAACTCCCCCGGGCGACTAGCGGGAAATGAGCAGTTCTTC . TRBJ2-1 TRBD2 TRBV27
CASSSDRGSSYEQYF TGTGCCAGCAGCTCCGACAGGGGCAGCTCCTACGAGCAGTACTTC few TRBJ2-7 TRBD1 TRBV11-2
CASSQASTGYEQYF TGCGCCAGCAGCCAAGCGTCCACAGGCTACGAGCAGTACTTC . TRBJ2-7 . TRBV4-1
CASSGAGRWDTEAFF TGTGCCAGCAGTGGGGCGGGCCGTTGGGACACTGAAGCTTTCTTT . TRBJ1-1 . TRBV6-5
CASSQRFGFTEAFF TGTGCCAGCAGTCAGAGGTTTGGGTTCACTGAAGCTTTCTTT . TRBJ1-1 . TRBV2